This paragraph reports one T cell receptor beta chain. Its antigen is currently unknown. The sample belongs to a study of T cell responses to AZD1222 COVID-19 vaccine. Study-wide results and caveats: Reportedly, nearly half the spike-specific TCRs target unmutated variant regions. Repertoires in all cases were sampled only once the peak T cell response had passed.

Profiled with immunoSEQ multiplex PCR; TCRdb holds only in-frame clones, not every one. The table records about 86,000 clones, roughly 90% of them present only once. Trimming stripped 2 bases from V and 1 base from J, with 12 bases between. From germline, CDR1 is SGHRS and CDR2 YFSETQ. This CDR3 has 15 residues. Sample: peripheral blood, taken 28 days after the second AZD1222 dose. The chain couples TRBV5-1 to TRBJ1-1; maybe TRBD1 (5 bases). The receptor's source is an adult who received the AZD1222 COVID-19 vaccine. CDR3 amino acids: CASSFSGLGNTEAFF. The CDR3 region has the DNA TGCGCCAGCAGCTTTTCAGGGCTGGGGAACACTGAAGCTTTCTTT.